This paragraph covers one T cell receptor beta chain sequence. Its antigen is unknown. Unique molecular identifiers tagged individual cDNA molecules. A single record per CDR3 protein comes from TCRdb applying MiXCR to the 5' RACE reads. The data contain some 110,000 distinct CDR3 sequences, about 15% of them singletons. This CDR3 contains 16 residues. In germline, CDR1 is DFQATT, CDR2 SNEGSKA (reference sequence). V gave up 4 bases and J gave up 0 bases; unmatched junction bases: 5. The source of the sample is a study of early T cells in non-severe SARS-CoV-2 infection. Study-wide results and caveats: Private and CD4 specificities were missed by VDJdb matching, which favored anti-spike CD8 responses.

The clonotype was recovered from an adult who was a healthcare worker with PCR-confirmed SARS-CoV-2 infection or an uninfected control (not recorded which). Sequenced input: whole blood. The chain employs TRBV20-1 and TRBJ2-3; 12 bases fit TRBD2. The CDR3 DNA is TGCAGTGCTAAACCTGGGACTAGCGGGAGCACAGATACGCAGTATTTT. It encodes CSAKPGTSGSTDTQYF.